These 8 T cell receptor beta chains originate from one sample sequenced in a study of siplizumab effects on memory and regulatory T cells. The repertoire was sequenced with immunoSEQ multiplex PCR; TCRdb's copy has only in-frame clones and lacks some. The sample has about 100,000 clones, about 90% seen once. The material sequenced was Tregs sorted from blood. These receptors were obtained from a human donor in good health.

This rearrangement joins TRBV2 to TRBJ1-2; no definite D call. Germline-derived CDR1 and CDR2 are SNHLY and FYNNEI. This CDR3 spans 13 amino acids. V gave up 7 bases and J gave up 1 base, with 10 bases separating them. The CDR3 protein is CASKYTLNYGYTF. In DNA, the CDR3 is TGTGCCAGCAAGTACACCCTTAACTATGGCTACACCTTC.

This clone was seen once. This sequence joins TRBV20-1 and TRBJ2-3; D remains ambiguous. The CDR3 sequence is 11 residues long. Germline V lookup: CDR1 DFQATT, CDR2 SNEGSKA (reference sequence). V shed 5 bases and J shed 7 bases, with 10 bases lying between them. Here the CDR3 reads CSAPTPNTQYF. The CDR3 coding sequence is TGCAGTGCTCCGACTCCGAATACGCAGTATTTT.

The chain has TRBV7-2 and TRBJ2-1; D may be TRBD2 (5 bases). The CDR3 totals 14 residues. From germline, CDR1 is SGHTA and CDR2 FQGNSA. V was clipped by 1 base and J by 9 bases, with 13 bases between them. CDR3 coding DNA: TGTGCCAGCAGCTTAGTTCTAGCTAGGAGTGAGCAGTTCTTC. Translating it yields CASSLVLARSEQFF.

This clone was recorded once. The chain has TRBV19 and TRBJ2-1, with D maybe TRBD1 (6 bases). The CDR3 runs 15 residues. Trimming shortened V by 11 bases and J by 0 bases, and 17 bases separated the two germline ends. Germline V gene sequence: CDR1 LNHDA, CDR2 SQIVND (reference sequence). The CDR3 nucleotides are TGTGCCTCCAACACACAGGGAAGCTCCTACAATGAGCAGTTCTTC. As protein: CASNTQGSSYNEQFF.

The J gene is TRBJ2-3, the V gene TRBV5-1, with 9 bases identical to TRBD2. The V gene's germline CDR1 is SGHRS and CDR2 YFSETQ. CDR3 size: 16 residues. With V trimmed by 0 bases and J by 5 bases, 7 bases remained unmatched. CDR3: CASSLARREGVDTQYF. Here the CDR3 DNA reads TGCGCCAGCAGCTTGGCCCGGCGGGAGGGCGTAGATACGCAGTATTTT.

In DNA form, the CDR3 reads TGTGCCAGCAGGCGCACCTACGAGCAGTACTTC. Its protein product is CASRRTYEQYF. The V gene is TRBV28, the J gene TRBJ2-7, with D hard to call. There are 11 residues in the CDR3. With 6 bases removed from V and 2 bases from J, the gap between germline ends came to 5 bases. CDR1 is MDHEN, CDR2 SYDVKM, per germline.

The chain uses TRBV28 and TRBJ2-7; D is unclear. Germline V CDR1 and CDR2: MDHEN, SYDVKM. V was cut by 3 bases and J by 4 bases, with 4 bases left in between. There are 11 residues in the CDR3. For the CDR3, the DNA is TGTGCCAGCAGTTTTTCGTACGAGCAGTACTTC. Amino acid sequence: CASSFSYEQYF. Supplemented by reference TRBV28 and TRBJ2-7, the full variable domain reads DVKVTQSSRYLVKRTGEKVFLECVQDMDHENMFWYRQDPGLGLRLIYFSYDVKMKEKGDIPEGYSVSREKKERFSLILESASTNQTSMYLCASSFSYEQYFGPGTRLTVT.

The chain joins TRBV2 to TRBJ2-7; D possibly corresponds to TRBD2 (5 bases). The CDR3 is 13 residues long. The V and J ends lost 8 bases and 0 bases respectively, with 11 bases between them. Germline V gene lookup returns CDR1 SNHLY and CDR2 FYNNEI. The CDR3: CASEGVSSYEQYF. CDR3 nucleotides: TGTGCCAGCGAGGGTGTCAGCTCCTACGAGCAGTACTTC.